Each of the 18 T cell receptor beta chains below was sequenced from the same sample in a study of T cell responses to AZD1222 COVID-19 vaccine. Libraries were prepared by immunoSEQ multiplex PCR; TCRdb keeps only in-frame clonotypes and omits some of them. Counted here are some 150,000 clones, 75% to 90% occurring once; the ten biggest clones make up approximately 7%. Sequences were derived from peripheral blood, sampled after recovery from COVID-19. The source is an adult who had recovered from COVID-19.

This rearrangement joins TRBV4-2 to TRBJ2-6; D possibly corresponds to TRBD2 (6 bases). The V gene's germline CDR1 is LGHNA and CDR2 YNFKEQ. The V end was cut by 1 base, the J end by 2 bases, with 9 bases between. This CDR3 spans 16 amino acids. For the CDR3, the DNA is TGTGCCAGCAGCCAAGTAGCGGATACTGGGGCCAACGTCCTGACTTTC. Translating gives CASSQVADTGANVLTF.

The chain carries TRBV28 and TRBJ2-7; 9 bases are shared with TRBD1. The CDR3 extends over 14 amino acids. Germline V gene lookup returns CDR1 MDHEN and CDR2 SYDVKM. Trimming at V came to 6 bases and at J to 7 bases, leaving 10 bases not matched to a gene. The CDR3 DNA reads TGTGCCAGCAGGGATCGGACAGGGGTGGAGGAGCAGTACTTC. Translating gives CASRDRTGVEEQYF.

The chain carries TRBV11-3 and TRBJ2-1, with D unclear. CDR1 and CDR2 from the germline V gene are SGHNT and YENEEA. The CDR3 sequence is 13 residues long. V lost 5 bases to trimming and J lost 8 bases, with 13 bases between them. The CDR3 DNA sequence: TGTGCCAGCAGCCTCGAGGATGTGGATGAGCAGTTCTTC. Amino acid sequence: CASSLEDVDEQFF. The variable domain in full, completed from reference TRBV11-3 and TRBJ2-1, reads EAGVVQSPRYKIIEKKQPVAFWCNPISGHNTLYWYLQNLGQGPELLIRYENEEAVDDSQLPKDRFSAERLKGVDSTLKIQPAELGDSAVYLCASSLEDVDEQFFGPGTRLTVL.

This clone was seen just once. The genes are TRBV19 and TRBJ1-5, with 9 bases that match TRBD1. In germline, CDR1 is LNHDA, CDR2 SQIVND (reference sequence). Germline trimming cut 6 bases from V and 5 bases from J; bases unmatched to any gene: 5. This CDR3 region has 14 residues. CDR3 sequence (DNA): TGTGCCAGTAGCTGGGGACAGGGCGATCAGCCCCAGCATTTT. Amino acids: CASSWGQGDQPQHF.

This clone was detected once. The chain has TRBV7-9 and TRBJ2-7; 11 bases agree with TRBD2. The germline CDR1 and CDR2 sequences are SEHNR and FQNEAQ (reference sequence). V lost 3 bases and J lost 5; bases outside the gene matches: 6. This CDR3 is 15 amino acids long. The CDR3 sequence is CASSLSSGGFHEQYF. The CDR3 DNA follows: TGTGCCAGCAGCTTGTCTAGCGGGGGGTTTCACGAGCAGTACTTC.

The CDR3 DNA sequence: TGTGCCAGCAGTGACTCTCAGGGGACCTATGGCTACACCTTC. This codes for CASSDSQGTYGYTF. The chain recombines TRBV6-4 with TRBJ1-2; the D gene is possibly TRBD1 (6 bases). Germline assignment: CDR1 MRHNA and CDR2 SNTAGT. This CDR3 has 14 residues. Trimming removed 0 bases at V and 4 bases at J, with 9 bases between.

In its sample, this clone is medium-sized (0.01 to 0.1%). The CDR3, as DNA: TGTGCCAGCAGCTTAGCGATCGAGCGGGAGGGTAATGAGCAGTTCTTC. This encodes CASSLAIEREGNEQFF. The chain joins TRBV7-9 to TRBJ2-1; 10 bases match TRBD2. Germline V CDR1 and CDR2: SEHNR, FQNEAQ (reference sequence). J gave up 7 bases and V 0 bases, and 6 bases lay outside the gene matches. The CDR3 sequence is 16 residues long.

The chain is built from TRBV18 and TRBJ2-7; D is possibly TRBD2 (6 bases). The CDR3 length is 12 residues. The germline CDR1 and CDR2 sequences are KGHSH and LQKENI. Between the trimmed V and J ends, which lost 3 bases and 5 bases, there was a span of 8 bases. The CDR3: CASSPGGNEQYF. CDR3 bases: TGTGCCAGCTCACCCGGAGGGAACGAGCAGTACTTC.

The rearrangement uses TRBV2 and TRBJ2-1, with D uncertain. Trimming stripped 6 bases from V and 8 bases from J, with 14 bases between. The CDR3 covers 13 residues. Germline V gene lookup returns CDR1 SNHLY and CDR2 FYNNEI. The CDR3 region is CASSQAISYEQFF. The CDR3 bases are TGTGCCAGCAGCCAGGCCATTAGCTATGAGCAGTTCTTC.

The gene calls are TRBV6-2 or TRBV6-3 and TRBJ2-3, with D tentatively TRBD2 (6 bases). The CDR3 is 14 residues long. Germline V gene sequence: CDR1 MNHEY, CDR2 SVGEGT. V lost 5 bases, J lost 4 bases, and 13 bases lay in between. The CDR3 nucleotides are TGTGCCAGCAGTAAAGGAGGGCCGTCAGATACGCAGTATTTT. Residues: CASSKGGPSDTQYF.

The J gene is TRBJ2-1, the V gene TRBV6-1; the D gene is possibly TRBD2 (7 bases). V was trimmed by 2 bases and J by 8 bases, leaving 10 bases between them. Germline lookup yields CDR1 MNHNS and CDR2 SASEGT. This CDR3 region has 13 residues. The CDR3 here is CASSEQGRDEQFF. The CDR3 nucleotides are TGTGCCAGCAGTGAACAGGGGAGGGATGAGCAGTTCTTC.

V gene TRBV10-3 combines with J gene TRBJ2-1; D is perhaps TRBD1 (6 bases). Trimming left V 6 bases short and J 5 bases short, with 17 bases between. Germline V gene data show CDR1 as ENHRY and CDR2 as SYGVKD. The CDR3 sequence is 15 residues long. DNA of the CDR3: TGTGCCATCAGCCCCGGACAGACGTTCCACAATGAGCAGTTCTTC. It translates to CAISPGQTFHNEQFF.

The V call is TRBV3-1 (or the pseudogene TRBV3-2), the J call TRBJ1-2, with D tentatively TRBD1 (6 bases). V was pared by 2 bases and J by 3 bases, with 10 bases between. CDR3 length: 14 residues. Looked up from germline, CDR1 is LGHDT and CDR2 is YNNKEL (reference sequence). In nucleotides, the CDR3 is TGTGCCAGCAGCCAACAGGGGAGCGACTATGGCTACACCTTC. Protein sequence: CASSQQGSDYGYTF.

The genes are TRBV3-1 (or the pseudogene TRBV3-2) and TRBJ2-3, with 9 bases lining up with TRBD2. There are 16 residues in the CDR3. The germline CDR1 and CDR2 sequences are LGHDT and YNNKEL (reference sequence). V shed 2 bases, J shed 0 bases, and the junction held 3 bases outside the gene matches. The CDR3 loop reads CASSQLAGFSTDTQYF. The CDR3 bases are TGTGCCAGCAGCCAACTAGCGGGGTTTAGCACAGATACGCAGTATTTT.

The chain is built from TRBV19 and TRBJ1-2; D uncertain. Germline-derived CDR1 and CDR2 are LNHDA and SQIVND (reference sequence). With 7 bases removed from V and 6 bases from J, the gap between germline ends came to 15 bases. The CDR3 has 13 residues. The CDR3, as DNA: TGTGCCAGTACCACACAGATAACGGATGGCTACACCTTC. Protein sequence: CASTTQITDGYTF. The variable domain in full, completed from reference TRBV19 and TRBJ1-2, reads DGGITQSPKYLFRKEGQNVTLSCEQNLNHDAMYWYRQDPGQGLRLIYYSQIVNDFQKGDIAEGYSVSREKKESFPLTVTSAQKNPTAFYLCASTTQITDGYTFGSGTRLTVV.

The CDR3 nucleotides are TGTGCCAGCAGTGATTTAAGACAGCTCGGATCACCCCTCCACTTT. This gives the protein CASSDLRQLGSPLHF. The rearrangement uses TRBV2 and TRBJ1-6; D possibly corresponds to TRBD1 (5 bases). Trimming pared 3 bases from V and 10 bases from J, leaving 16 bases between. Per germline, CDR1 SNHLY and CDR2 FYNNEI. CDR3 length: 15 amino acids.

A remark on this clone: The junction shows a germline mismatch at one end, possibly a read error. The chain employs TRBV5-1 and TRBJ1-1, with unresolved D. In germline, CDR1 is SGHRS, CDR2 YFSETQ. This CDR3 has 12 residues. In DNA, the CDR3 is TGCGCCAGCCGCTTATCGAACACTGAAGCTTTCTTT. It is translated as CASRLSNTEAFF.

This sequence joins TRBV6-2 or TRBV6-3 and TRBJ2-2; TRBD2 agrees at 9 bases. CDR1 is MNHEY and CDR2 is SVGEGT in the germline V gene. The CDR3 totals 15 residues. V was pared by 7 bases and J by 6 bases, with 9 bases of the junction left unmatched. As DNA, the CDR3 is TGTGCCAGCACCCCCCAAGCGGGGGGCTCCGGGGAGCTGTTTTTT. Translated: CASTPQAGGSGELFF.